This T cell receptor beta chain is drawn from a study of beta chain features in type 1 diabetes. Broader study findings: Moderate but significant shortening of TCRB CDR3s was recorded in all four CD4+ subsets from Type 1 diabetes patients. Naive, central memory and Treg TCRB repertoires appeared more alike in patients than in healthy donors. Insertions at VDJ junctions were less frequent in type 1 diabetes patients. These patients also deleted more nucleotides at the same junctions.

The study reverse transcribed the entire isolated RNA, so it sequenced expressed TCRB transcripts. An average of around 3.9 million reads was obtained for naive, central memory and regulatory T cell samples. Clones were read by immunoSEQ multiplex PCR, and TCRdb kept only the in-frame ones, dropping some. The top ten clones hold 0.04% of a sample with about 660,000 clones, more than 12% of them seen once. A few counts support this clone. As yet, its antigen is unknown. Sorting based on CD45RO/CCR7/CD25/CD127/CD95/CD27 separated CD4+ naive, central memory, regulatory and stem cell-like memory cells. Trimming shortened V by 6 bases and J by 2 bases, and 8 bases separated the two germline ends. The CDR3 covers 12 residues. The V gene's germline CDR1 is KGHSH and CDR2 LQKENI.

This sequence originates from a man aged 18 to 30 with type 1 diabetes. The chain couples TRBV18 to TRBJ2-7; unclear D gene. Sequences were obtained from naive CD4+ T cells from blood. The CDR3 protein is CASSLSTYEQYF. The DNA for the CDR3 is TGTGCCAGCTCTCTCTCGACCTACGAGCAGTACTTC.